This T cell receptor beta chain stems from a study of T-cell reconstitution after alpha-beta-depleted transplantation in children. This clonotype was picked up a small number of times. TCRbeta library preparation incorporated unique molecular identifiers. TCRdb redid the calling of the PCR reads with MiXCR, one entry per CDR3 protein. The data show fewer than 250,000 distinct CDR3 sequences, more than 15% seen once. V lost 6 bases and J lost 4; bases outside the gene matches: 8. The CDR3 has 15 residues. The germline gives CDR1 ENHRY, CDR2 SYGVKD. Here the sequenced sample was PBMCs, mostly from graft donor cells, taken 360 days after TCRalphabeta/CD19-depleted stem cell transplant. The source of this sequence is a male patient between 2 and 15 years old who had a stem cell transplant for acute lymphoblastic leukemia, so the T cells may come from the graft donor. The chain employs TRBV10-3 and TRBJ2-3, with 9 bases identical to TRBD1. In nucleotides, the CDR3 is TGTGCCATCAGGAGGACAGGGGTTGGGCCAGATACGCAGTATTTT. Protein product: CAIRRTGVGPDTQYF.